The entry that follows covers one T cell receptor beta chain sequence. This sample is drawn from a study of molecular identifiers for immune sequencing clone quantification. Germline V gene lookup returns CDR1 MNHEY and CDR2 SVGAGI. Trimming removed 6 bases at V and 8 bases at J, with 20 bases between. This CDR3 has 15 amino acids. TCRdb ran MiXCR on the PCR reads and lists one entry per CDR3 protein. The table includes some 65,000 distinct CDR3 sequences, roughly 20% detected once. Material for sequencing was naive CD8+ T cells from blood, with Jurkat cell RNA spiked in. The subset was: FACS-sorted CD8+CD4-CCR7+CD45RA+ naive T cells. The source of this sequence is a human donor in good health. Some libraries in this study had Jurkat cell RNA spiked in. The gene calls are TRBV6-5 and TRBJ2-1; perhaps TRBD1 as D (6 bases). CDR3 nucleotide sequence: TGTGCCAGCAGCCCATATGGGGGCCGTAACGATGAGCAGTTCTTC. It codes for CASSPYGGRNDEQFF.